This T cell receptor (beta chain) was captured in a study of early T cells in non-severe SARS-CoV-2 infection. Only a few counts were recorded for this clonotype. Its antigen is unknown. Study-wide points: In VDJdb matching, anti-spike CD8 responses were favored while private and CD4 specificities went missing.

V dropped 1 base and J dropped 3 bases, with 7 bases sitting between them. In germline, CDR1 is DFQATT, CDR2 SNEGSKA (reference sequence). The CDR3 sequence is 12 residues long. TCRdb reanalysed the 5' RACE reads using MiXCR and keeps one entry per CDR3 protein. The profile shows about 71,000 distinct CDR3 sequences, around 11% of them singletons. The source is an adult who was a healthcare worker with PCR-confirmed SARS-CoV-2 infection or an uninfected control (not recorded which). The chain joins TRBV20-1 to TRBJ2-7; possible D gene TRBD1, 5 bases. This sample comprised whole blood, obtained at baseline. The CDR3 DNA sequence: TGCAGTGCTAGAGCAGGGAACTACGAGCAGTACTTC. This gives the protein CSARAGNYEQYF.